These T cell receptor beta chains were read from a single sample in a study of T cells expressing NK-cell markers. After re-calling the 5' RACE reads, TCRdb lists one entry per CDR3 protein, DNA absent. The sample includes about 170,000 distinct CDR3 sequences. The sequenced material came from blood T cells: a sorted CD56 or NKG2C T cell subset, CD4+ or CD8+ T cells, or bulk PBMC T cells (not recorded which). The receptors stem from a man aged 18-70 years in good health. CDR3s include the opening cysteine and the closing phenylalanine or tryptophan.

J,V,CDR3
TRBJ1-2,TRBV7-9,CASSLLEKDLFGYTF
TRBJ2-2,TRBV7-2,CASSFLGGDLTGELFF
TRBJ2-5,TRBV7-8,CASSRGTSEWKETQYF
TRBJ2-5,TRBV5-1,CASRIGLETQYF
TRBJ2-5,TRBV28,CASSLLAEETQYF
TRBJ2-7,TRBV24-1,CATGTVYEQYF
TRBJ1-1,TRBV20-1,CSARDLTGGEGTEAFF
TRBJ2-3,TRBV4-2,CASSASTSYSTDTQYF
TRBJ2-4,TRBV12-3/TRBV12-4,CASNLGDGNQYF
TRBJ1-4,TRBV9,CASSVGQGLATNEKLFF
TRBJ2-7,TRBV3-1,CASSHTTGAYEQYF
TRBJ1-6,TRBV27,CASSLTDRVFSPLHF
TRBJ2-2,TRBV29-1,CSALTLTGELFF
TRBJ2-1,TRBV4-2,CASSRRRTTGRGVYNEQFF
TRBJ2-5,TRBV2,CASSGRDSRETQYF
TRBJ1-5,TRBV2,CASSPGTTRNQPQHF
TRBJ2-3,TRBV3-1,CASSDRLAVTSTDTQYF
TRBJ1-6,TRBV3-1,CASSQEGGRSSYNSPLHF
TRBJ2-7,TRBV27,CASRPRDRDYEQYF
TRBJ2-1,TRBV7-9,CASSLGLAEYNEQFF
TRBJ2-7,TRBV7-9,CASSGSRTGNIYEQYF
TRBJ1-5,TRBV12-3/TRBV12-4,CASSFAPSVRQPQHF
TRBJ1-1,TRBV20-1,CSARLGGIFVAEAFF
TRBJ2-7,TRBV5-4,CASSISGGAPHEQYF
TRBJ2-1,TRBV11-2,CASSLGRGPSYNEQFF
TRBJ1-4,TRBV5-6,CASSPAGGDEKLFF
TRBJ1-2,TRBV6-1,CASSEEISQNYGYTF
TRBJ2-3,TRBV3-1,CASRNLTDTQYF
TRBJ2-7,TRBV2,CASSGGGGSEQYF
TRBJ2-3,TRBV2,CASRETSGGGADTQYF
TRBJ1-2,TRBV5-1,CASRSTPGQDYGYTF
TRBJ2-1,TRBV18,CASSRVARTSGNNEQFF
TRBJ1-5,TRBV20-1,CSARPLDAYNQPQHF
TRBJ2-2,TRBV18,CASSQIQGANTGELFF
TRBJ1-5,TRBV6-1,CASSEDSWTGLGNQPQHF
TRBJ2-3,TRBV12-5,CASGLVLGGGPTDTQYF
TRBJ2-5,TRBV7-2,CASSFGLAYRGRGETQYF
TRBJ2-3,TRBV6-4,CASSDSTSGGATQYF
TRBJ2-7,TRBV12-3/TRBV12-4,CASSSSSYEQYF
TRBJ2-3,TRBV20-1,CSRFWDTDTQYF
TRBJ2-3,TRBV12-3/TRBV12-4,CASSLGGQGANPLSTDTQYF
TRBJ2-1,TRBV6-5,CASSYSRYGEEQFF
TRBJ2-1,TRBV20-1,CSARGGAEVNEQFF
TRBJ2-3,TRBV14,CASSTDRDYTDTQYF